The clone carrying this TCR beta chain came up many times. The source material, RNA transcripts, was used to amplify TCR beta CDR3 regions. First-round RT-PCR of the TCR CDR3 relied on the HTBI primer set. TCRdb passed the multiplex PCR reads through MiXCR, listing each CDR3 protein once. The repertoire consists of around 570,000 distinct CDR3 sequences, with nearly 20% occurring once and the leading ten covering over 45%. The CDR3 length is 13 residues. The germline V gene encodes CDR1 MNHEY and CDR2 SMNVEV (reference sequence). The junction had 6 bases not matched to a gene; V was cut back by 3 bases and J by 8 bases. The data originate from a study of T cells in Graves' hyperthyroidism and ophthalmopathy.

The sequenced sample consisted of blood. The receptor was isolated from a man aged 40-49 years with Graves' ophthalmopathy. The genes are TRBV27 and TRBJ1-1, with 7 bases matching TRBD1. The CDR3 sequence is CASSFGAGQEAFF. In DNA form, the CDR3 reads TGTGCCAGCAGTTTTGGGGCGGGACAGGAAGCTTTCTTT.